This T cell receptor (beta chain) originates from a study of PD-1 blockade in classical Hodgkin lymphoma (dated by TCRdb to the early 2020s). Broadly, across the study: Nivolumab dosing was 3 mg/kg intravenously every 2 weeks, continuing until either disease progression or unacceptable toxicity. A peripheral blood immune signature of response to PD-1 blockade in classical Hodgkin lymphoma was defined using TCR beta sequencing and CyTOF.

Findings and caveats that apply to the study as a whole: By C4D1, a significant rise was seen in CD4+ TCR diversity but not in CD8+ TCR diversity (p=0.0027 vs p=0.16), and the rise was most apparent among complete responders (p=0.02). Among trial patients, those achieving complete response had baseline diversity similar to that of newly diagnosed patients, while diversity was significantly lower in partial responders and progressors. Baseline TCR diversity was reported to be lower in newly diagnosed patients than in healthy donors and to be lower still in relapsed/refractory patients. The study covered only a single clinical trial cohort, and the causes of the repertoire differences, possibly disease activity or prior therapy, were still not defined. Lower diversity was observed in patients in whom nivolumab was started less than 1 year after ASCT, and these patients were excluded from later analyses so that confounding by immune reconstitution would be avoided.

Per the publication, the time point label means: cycle 1 day 1 (C1D1), immediately before nivolumab initiation. All trial patients had relapsed after autologous stem cell transplantation, with cohorts A, B and C differing in prior brentuximab vedotin exposure. A total of about 51 patients with relapsed/refractory classical Hodgkin lymphoma made up the trial cohort, and each patient's best overall response was complete response, partial response or progressive disease. In the multi-cohort phase II CheckMate 205 trial, trial patients received single-agent nivolumab. Best overall response was determined by an independent review committee according to the 2007 International Working Group response criteria. Trial PBMCs were collected just before the start of nivolumab (C1D1) and during therapy at cycle 2 day 1 and cycle 4 day 1. Peripheral blood was collected in 8 mL Vacutainer Cell Preparation Tubes, from which PBMCs were isolated by centrifugation and then cryopreserved.

The Qiagen DNeasy kit was used to extract genomic DNA both from unsorted PBMCs and from the negatively selected CD4+ and CD8+ fractions. TCR beta CDR3 regions were amplified by immunoSEQ multiplex PCR using primers annealing to V and J segments. A synthetic immune receptor repertoire was used to minimize amplification bias, and any residual bias was removed computationally once sequencing was done. In the source study's methods: Repertoire diversity was quantified as the Shannon entropy index using custom Python scripts. The unsorted, CD4+ and CD8+ repertoires were each analyzed separately, with the exception of combined analyses, where CD4+ and CD8+ sequences were merged in silico. A clone counted as expanded when the clone's frequency after treatment rose at least 2-fold relative to C1D1, and clones undetected at baseline were given a pseudocount of 0.5. Singleton clones were defined as clones with 0 or 1 copy at C1D1, and non-singleton clones were defined as clones with 2 or more copies. By matching protein sequences in sorted samples from the same patient, clones expanded in unsorted samples were annotated as CD4+, CD8+ or unknown. Wilcoxon tests on paired samples were used to test diversity changes from C1D1 to C4D1. TCRdb retrieved this table from immuneACCESS and kept in-frame rearrangements only. Not all clones are present; in checked studies, unresolved V genes account for under half, and no reason is known for the remainder. V, J and clone size were drawn from that table, and D and trimming were deduced from the DNA. For this sample there are 53,000 or so clones; approximately 81% appear just once. The ten largest make up about 16% of the sample.

CDR1 is given as SGHNT and CDR2 as YENEEA, both from the germline V gene. The CDR3 has 17 amino acids, counting the end cysteine and valine. Of the read, only the CDR3 DNA is kept; its 51 bases are in frame from base 1. Germline trimming amounts to 6 bases on V and 4 bases on J, with 15 as the count of junction bases outside the gene matches. About this clone itself: It has no known antigen specificity. There are no base qualities to consult, and no much larger clone falls within one base.

The receptor was derived from a human donor with classical Hodgkin lymphoma. This chain is built from TRBV11-3 and TRBJ2-7, with 10 central nucleotides matching TRBD2. This specimen consisted of peripheral blood mononuclear cells (PBMCs), obtained at baseline. Here the CDR3 is given as CASSNTWLAGEKYEQYV. The nucleotide sequence is given as TGTGCCAGCAGTAACACGTGGCTAGCGGGAGAAAAGTACGAGCAGTACGTC.